This T cell receptor beta chain was sequenced during a study of blood T cell repertoires in COVID-19. Looked up from germline, CDR1 is SGHDT and CDR2 is YYEEEE. V lost 3 bases and J lost 2, with 15 bases in between. The CDR3 sequence is 15 residues long. This clone was seen just once. How the authors handled the data: Reference gene primer amplification gave estimated nucleated cell counts. Libraries were prepared by immunoSEQ multiplex PCR; TCRdb keeps only in-frame clonotypes and omits some of them. The DNA gave D and trimming, while V, J and clone size come from that table. The sample gives about 180,000 clones, roughly 84% of which show up once; less than 2% is in the top ten.

The TCR comes from a human donor in a cohort sampled during active COVID-19. The specimen was peripheral blood. This chain joins TRBV5-6 and TRBJ2-7; a weak D match, TRBD2 (6 bases). CDR3 amino acids: CASSSTMRGAYEQYF. In DNA form, the CDR3 reads TGTGCCAGCAGCTCGACGATGCGGGGAGCCTACGAGCAGTACTTC.